The T cell receptor beta chain described here comes from a study of T cell repertoires in cytomegalovirus infection. Background on the study: Epitope selection comprised recently identified HLA-C-restricted CMV epitopes and well-studied HLA-B-restricted CMV epitopes. Matching HLA type, along with CMV infection, was indicated by public TCR beta signatures. Study-wide findings and caveats: Totalled public TCR beta family frequency picked out people who carried CMV plus the relevant HLA. HLA-C-restricted CMV clonotypes gave the most frequent clonotype in two of eight donors.

The CDR3 loop spans 14 amino acids. Trimming shortened V by 9 bases and J by 3 bases, and 14 bases separated the two germline ends. CDR1 is LNHDA, CDR2 SQIVND, per germline (reference sequence). Each CDR3 protein gets one entry after TCRdb re-called the reads with MiXCR. The repertoire holds some 500,000 distinct CDR3 sequences, 30% to 40% seen once, with 15% to 20% in the top ten. As for this clonotype: Its antigen is unidentified.

The clonotype originates from a human donor in good health (CMV status not recorded). Some clones in this sample may be carry-over from other donors' samples. The input for sequencing was cultured PBMCs, taken from culture after CMV antigen stimulation. V gene TRBV19 combines with J gene TRBJ1-4; D unclear. CDR3 coding DNA: TGTGCCAGCGGCCAGGTGGGGTCTAATGAAAAACTGTTTTTT. Protein: CASGQVGSNEKLFF.